The 17 T cell receptor beta chains below come from one sample, sequenced in a study of T cell changes during pregnancy in multiple sclerosis. Method: immunoSEQ multiplex PCR; TCRdb's copy keeps in-frame clones and lacks some. Among about 17,000 clones listed, 88% were seen once. The sequences come from CD8+ T cells from peripheral blood mononuclear cells, collected after pregnancy. Every receptor here comes from a female donor in good health, enrolled as a control in a pregnancy study.

V is TRBV7-8 and J is TRBJ2-7, with 7 bases fitting TRBD1. CDR1 and CDR2 (germline): SGHVS, FQNEAQ. The CDR3 runs 15 residues. V dropped 2 bases and J dropped 4; count of bases not matched to a gene: 8. The DNA for the CDR3 is TGTGCCAGCAGCTTACAACAGGGGATCGGGTACGAGCAGTACTTC. It yields the protein CASSLQQGIGYEQYF. The full variable domain, rest sourced from reference TRBV7-8 and TRBJ2-7, is GAGVSQSPRYKVAKRGQDVALRCDPISGHVSLFWYQQALGQGPEFLTYFQNEAQLDKSGLPSDRFFAERPEGSVSTLKIQRTQQEDSAVYLCASSLQQGIGYEQYFGPGTRLTVT.

This chain uses TRBV5-1 with TRBJ2-7; 7 bases are shared with TRBD1. From germline, CDR1 is SGHRS and CDR2 YFSETQ. V lost 7 bases to trimming and J lost 3 bases; unmatched junction nucleotides: 1. The CDR3 covers 11 residues. CDR3 residues: CASRQGYEQYF. CDR3 nucleotides: TGCGCCAGCCGACAGGGCTACGAGCAGTACTTC.

The J gene is TRBJ2-7, the V gene TRBV9, with TRBD2 as a possible D gene (7 bases). The CDR3 spans 16 residues. The ends were cut back, 0 bases at V and 3 bases at J, with 16 bases in the middle. The germline V gene has CDR1 SGDLS and CDR2 YYNGEE. CDR3: CASSVEGGGAGYEQYF. CDR3 sequence (DNA): TGTGCCAGCAGCGTAGAGGGGGGGGGCGCCGGCTACGAGCAGTACTTC.

V gene TRBV5-1 combines with J gene TRBJ2-7; D is perhaps TRBD2 (5 bases). Germline values: CDR1 SGHRS, CDR2 YFSETQ. Trimming left V 4 bases short and J 2 bases short, with 16 bases between. The CDR3 has 15 residues. Here the CDR3 DNA reads TGCGCCAGCAGCGAGCTAGAGCGGACCGCCTACGAGCAGTACTTC. The encoded protein is CASSELERTAYEQYF.

The chain links TRBV5-1 to TRBJ2-7, with TRBD1 matching 7 bases. The germline V gene has CDR1 SGHRS and CDR2 YFSETQ. The CDR3 length is 13 residues. V trimming: 3 bases; J trimming: 6 bases; junction bases outside the gene matches: 6. CDR3 DNA sequence: TGCGCCAGCAGCTCAGGGGGTTCTGGCGAGCAGTACTTC. It specifies CASSSGGSGEQYF.

V is TRBV28 and J is TRBJ2-5; 11 bases are a match to TRBD1. Germline V gene data show CDR1 as MDHEN and CDR2 as SYDVKM. CDR3 size: 16 residues. The V segment lost 5 bases and the J segment 5 bases; nucleotides outside the gene matches: 10. Written as DNA, the CDR3 is TGTGCCAGCAGTGCTAGGACAGGGGGCGCGAGGGAGACCCAGTACTTC. Protein sequence: CASSARTGGARETQYF.

The V gene is TRBV7-9, the J gene TRBJ2-7; 7 nucleotides align to TRBD1. CDR1 is SEHNR, CDR2 FQNEAQ, per germline (reference sequence). V lost 7 bases to trimming and J lost 3 bases; unmatched junction nucleotides: 6. The CDR3 covers 13 residues. As DNA, the CDR3 is TGTGCCAGCACCACCGGGGACAGCTACGAGCAGTACTTC. It translates to CASTTGDSYEQYF. The variable domain in full, completed from reference TRBV7-9 and TRBJ2-7, reads DTGVSQNPRHKITKRGQNVTFRCDPISEHNRLYWYRQTLGQGPEFLTYFQNEAQLEKSRLLSDRFSAERPKGSFSTLEIQRTEQGDSAMYLCASTTGDSYEQYFGPGTRLTVT.

The V gene is TRBV27, the J gene TRBJ1-5, with 8 bases that match TRBD1. V shed 5 bases and J 3 bases; nucleotides not matched to a gene: 12. Germline V lookup: CDR1 MNHEY, CDR2 SMNVEV (reference sequence). This CDR3 comprises 17 residues. CDR3 nucleotides: TGTGCCAGCAGTACTAACCGACAGGGGCTATACAATCAGCCCCAGCATTTT. Its translation: CASSTNRQGLYNQPQHF.

This rearrangement joins TRBV9 to TRBJ1-3; D unresolved. The CDR3 loop spans 17 amino acids. Germline V gene data show CDR1 as SGDLS and CDR2 as YYNGEE. V shed 0 bases and J shed 0 bases, with 13 bases lying between them. The CDR3: CASSVGRGPHSGNTIYF. In nucleotides, the CDR3 is TGTGCCAGCAGCGTAGGTAGAGGCCCACACTCTGGAAACACCATATATTTT.

CDR3 nucleotides: TGTGCCAGCAGCGGGCGACTAGCGGGAGCCTTAGGGACGAACACCGGGGAGCTGTTTTTT. Its protein is CASSGRLAGALGTNTGELFF. The V and J genes are TRBV13 and TRBJ2-2, with TRBD2 identical over 12 bases. CDR3 size: 20 residues. V lost 5 bases and J lost 0; bases outside the gene matches: 13. Germline values: CDR1 PRHDT, CDR2 FYEKMQ (reference sequence).

The chain has TRBV6-1 and TRBJ1-2; D unclear. The CDR3 is made up of 15 amino acids. The germline V gene has CDR1 MNHNS and CDR2 SASEGT. Between the trimmed V and J ends, which lost 0 bases and 6 bases, there was a span of 14 bases. CDR3 sequence (DNA): TGTGCCAGCAGTGAAGCGCGGTGGGAGGGCGATGGCTACACCTTC. Its translation is CASSEARWEGDGYTF.

J is TRBJ2-7 and V is TRBV9; 11 positions match TRBD2. Per the germline V gene, CDR1 is SGDLS and CDR2 is YYNGEE. This CDR3 has 15 amino acids. V gave up 3 bases and J gave up 1 base; unmatched junction bases: 3. The CDR3 is CASSAGLAASYEQYF. CDR3 nucleotide sequence: TGTGCCAGCAGCGCGGGACTAGCGGCTTCCTACGAGCAGTACTTC.

The chain couples TRBV6-4 to TRBJ2-3, with TRBD2 matching over 10 bases. Germline V lookup: CDR1 MRHNA, CDR2 SNTAGT. This CDR3 comprises 17 residues. V lost 6 bases and J lost 0; bases outside the gene matches: 9. As DNA, the CDR3 is TGTGCCAGCAGCCGGACTAGCGGTGATGGAAGCACAGATACGCAGTATTTT. This codes for CASSRTSGDGSTDTQYF.

CDR3 sequence reads: CASRRNGLLDEQYF. The DNA for the CDR3 is TGTGCCAGCAGAAGGAATGGACTTTTGGACGAGCAGTACTTC. V and J are TRBV28 and TRBJ2-7; TRBD2 is a possible D gene (5 bases). The CDR3 is 14 amino acids. Trimming stripped 6 bases from V and 5 bases from J, with 17 bases between. Per the germline V gene, CDR1 is MDHEN and CDR2 is SYDVKM.

The chain employs TRBV9 and TRBJ2-3; D is possibly TRBD2 (6 bases). The length of the CDR3 is 15 residues. Deletions cut 0 bases from V and 2 bases from J, with 10 bases between. Germline CDR1 is SGDLS and CDR2 is YYNGEE. CDR3: CASSVEGGVTDTQYF. CDR3 coding DNA: TGTGCCAGCAGCGTAGAGGGCGGGGTCACAGATACGCAGTATTTT. Looking up the rest from reference TRBV9 and TRBJ2-3 gives the full variable domain: DSGVTQTPKHLITATGQRVTLRCSPRSGDLSVYWYQQSLDQGLQFLIQYYNGEERAKGNILERFSAQQFPDLHSELNLSSLELGDSALYFCASSVEGGVTDTQYFGPGTRLTVL.

A note on this clone: One end of the junction is discordant with germline, which a read error may explain. The chain uses TRBV27 and TRBJ1-2; D remains unclear. The CDR3 runs 15 residues. Germline values: CDR1 MNHEY, CDR2 SMNVEV (reference sequence). In nucleotides, the CDR3 is TGTGCCAGCAGTTCCCAGAGCGGACCCTCCTATGGCTACATCTTC. Protein: CASSSQSGPSYGYIF.

The J gene is TRBJ1-6, the V gene TRBV19, with D unclear. This CDR3 has 17 residues. Per the germline V gene, CDR1 is LNHDA and CDR2 is SQIVND (reference sequence). V lost 5 bases and J 0 bases, leaving 14 bases between the germline ends. The CDR3 is CASSPSPFSSYNSPLHF. The CDR3 nucleotides read TGTGCCAGTAGTCCCAGTCCCTTCAGCTCCTATAATTCACCCCTCCACTTT.